This T cell receptor beta chain was retrieved from a study of cytomegalovirus exposure and HLA in healthy donors. Study-wide background: When 350 to 400 donors were genotyped, just over 80% of them were found to fall in the Caucasian-associated ancestry cluster. Study observations and caveats: Per a later analysis, HLA-associated TCR beta chains showed more clonal expansion than other, equally common TCR beta chains.

The germline V gene has CDR1 GTSNPN and CDR2 SVGIG (reference sequence). Deletions cut 0 bases from V and 6 bases from J, with 9 bases between. The CDR3 totals 14 residues. This clone is a singleton in its sample. Its antigen is still unknown. These donors counted as nominally healthy when sampled, but unrecorded immune exposures were likely. In the PCR, 60 Vbeta and 13 Jbeta primers were used. Repertoires were generated with immunoSEQ multiplex PCR, while TCRdb's copy carries only in-frame clones and drops some. The repertoire holds some 190,000 clones, with about 77% as singletons. The sample consisted of PBMCs. V gene TRBV30 combines with J gene TRBJ1-6, with D possibly TRBD1 on 5 matching bases. The receptor comes from a female donor in good health and CMV-seronegative. CDR3 in DNA: TGTGCCTGGAGTGTACAGGCGTTTAATTCACCCCTCCACTTT. This sequence encodes CAWSVQAFNSPLHF.